This TCR beta chain was sequenced for a study of cytomegalovirus exposure and HLA in healthy donors. Study-level findings and limits: TCR beta sequences reportedly predicted most subjects' HLA-A and HLA-B alleles accurately. An apparent linkage of common viral pathogens to several of the most significant clusters emerged in a later analysis. By HLA locus, TCR association rates varied in a later analysis, with DRB1 showing the most and HLA-C the fewest.

To note about this clone: The antigen remains undetermined.

Germline V lookup: CDR1 MNHNS, CDR2 SASEGT. This CDR3 is 15 amino acids long. The J segment lost 1 base and the V segment lost 6 bases, leaving 7 bases of the junction unmatched. Primers included in the PCR were 60 Vbeta and 13 Jbeta primers. In the original workflow: Approximately 11 million of tens of millions of unique TCR beta chains were shared, per a later count. The table came from immunoSEQ multiplex PCR; TCRdb's copy has only in-frame clones and leaves some out. V, J and clone size were drawn from that table, and D and trimming were deduced from the DNA. The data contain more than 85,000 clones, around 84% of them singletons.

The sample taken for sequencing was PBMCs. This TCR came from a woman aged 18-29 years in good health and CMV-seronegative. V gene TRBV6-1 combines with J gene TRBJ2-7, with 9 nucleotides matching TRBD1. The CDR3 coding sequence is TGTGCCAGCAGAGCCCCAGGACAGGGGTCCTACGAGCAGTACTTC. Translated, it gives CASRAPGQGSYEQYF.